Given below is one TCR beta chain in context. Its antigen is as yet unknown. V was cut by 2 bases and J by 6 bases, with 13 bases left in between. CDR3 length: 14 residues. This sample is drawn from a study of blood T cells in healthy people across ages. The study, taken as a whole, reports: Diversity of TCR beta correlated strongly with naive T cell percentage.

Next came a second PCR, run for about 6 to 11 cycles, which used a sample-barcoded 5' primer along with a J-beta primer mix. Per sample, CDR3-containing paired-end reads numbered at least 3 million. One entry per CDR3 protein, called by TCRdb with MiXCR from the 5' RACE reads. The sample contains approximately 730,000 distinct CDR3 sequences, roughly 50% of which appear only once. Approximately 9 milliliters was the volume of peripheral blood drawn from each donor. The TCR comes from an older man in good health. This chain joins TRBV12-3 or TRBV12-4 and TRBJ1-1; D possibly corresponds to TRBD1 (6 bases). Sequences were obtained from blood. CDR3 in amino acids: CASSLSAGAAEAFF. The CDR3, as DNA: TGTGCCAGCAGTTTATCGGCAGGGGCGGCTGAAGCTTTCTTT.